The rows below give T cell receptor beta chains drawn from one sample of a study of immune cell composition in non-small cell lung cancer. The data were produced by immunoSEQ multiplex PCR, yet TCRdb's version contains in-frame clones alone and is incomplete. The repertoire consists of several thousand clones, with approximately 72% occurring once and the leading ten covering more than 9.5%. The sequencing input was non-adjacent lung tissue. The source is a human donor with non-small cell lung cancer. Each CDR3 is given with its conserved first and last residue. Each record gives: CDR3 length, J gene, clone size, V gene, D gene, CDR3 DNA, CDR3 protein. The D gene is left open where the match is weak. The listing skips clone size in some rows; elsewhere it reads once, few, many or a size class.

>13|TRBJ2-7|few|TRBV14|TRBD2
TGTGCCAGCGCTAGCGGGACCTCCTACGAGCAGTACTTC
CASASGTSYEQYF
>14|TRBJ2-3|few|TRBV6-5|TRBD2
TGTGCCAGCACCCCGGGGGGGGAAGCAGATACGCAGTATTTT
CASTPGGEADTQYF
>19|TRBJ2-3|NA|TRBV7-9|NA
TGTGCCAGCAGCTTAGAGGTGGGGACACCTCGATTACTCACAGATACGCAGTATTTT
CASSLEVGTPRLLTDTQYF
>16|TRBJ2-5|NA|TRBV7-8|TRBD2
TGTGCCAGCAGCTTAGACGGCGGGGGGGCTTGGGAGACCCAGTACTTC
CASSLDGGGAWETQYF
>13|TRBJ2-3|NA|TRBV7-6|TRBD2
TGTGCCAGCAGCCCTCCCGGGGGGAATACGCAGTATTTT
CASSPPGGNTQYF
>14|TRBJ2-5|NA|TRBV5-4|NA
TGTGCCAGCAGCGTGGGGCAGAACCAAGAGACCCAGTACTTC
CASSVGQNQETQYF
>12|TRBJ2-1|NA|TRBV11-3|NA
TGTGCCAGCAGCTTAGACGGGGATGAGCAGTTCTTC
CASSLDGDEQFF
>17|TRBJ2-3|NA|TRBV30|NA
TGTGCCTGGAGAAGGAGGAGACCACCTACGGACACAGATACGCAGTATTTT
CAWRRRRPPTDTDTQYF
>13|TRBJ1-2|NA|TRBV2|NA
TGTGCCAGCAACAAGGGGGGGGCCCCGGGCTACACCTTC
CASNKGGAPGYTF
>14|TRBJ2-1|NA|TRBV7-7|NA
TGTGCTAGCAGCCCCTCGGACACCACGGATGAGCAGTTCTTC
CASSPSDTTDEQFF
>15|TRBJ1-4|NA|TRBV2|TRBD1
TGTGCCAGCACCCTATACAGGGGGCAAAGTGAAAAACTGTTTTTT
CASTLYRGQSEKLFF
>17|TRBJ2-5|NA|TRBV11-2|TRBD1
TGTGCCAGCAGCTTAGATCGAGGGACAGGGATTGGGGAGACCCAGTACTTC
CASSLDRGTGIGETQYF
>16|TRBJ2-5|NA|TRBV7-9|TRBD1
TGTGCCAGCAGCACCACCGACAGGGGAAGACAAGAGACCCAGTACTTC
CASSTTDRGRQETQYF